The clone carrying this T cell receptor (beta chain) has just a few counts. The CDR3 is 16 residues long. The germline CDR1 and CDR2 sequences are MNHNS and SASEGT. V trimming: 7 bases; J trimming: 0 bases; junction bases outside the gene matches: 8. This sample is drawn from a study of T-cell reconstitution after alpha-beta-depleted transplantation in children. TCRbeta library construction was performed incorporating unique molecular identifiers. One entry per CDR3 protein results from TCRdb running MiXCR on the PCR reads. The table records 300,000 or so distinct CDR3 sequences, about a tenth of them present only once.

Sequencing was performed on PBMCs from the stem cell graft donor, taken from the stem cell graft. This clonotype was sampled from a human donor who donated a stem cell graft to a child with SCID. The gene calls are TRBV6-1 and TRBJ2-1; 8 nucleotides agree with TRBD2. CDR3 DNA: TGTGCCAGCAAACTCACTAGCGGAAGCTCCTACAATGAGCAGTTCTTC. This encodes CASKLTSGSSYNEQFF.